This T cell receptor (beta chain) comes out of a study of T cell repertoires in cytomegalovirus infection. With respect to this clonotype: Its antigen is still unknown.

Whole-study results and caveats: Ex vivo responses were dominated by HLA-C-restricted CMV-specific TCR beta clonotypes.

TCRdb recomputed calls from the reads with MiXCR, one row per CDR3 protein. The table lists 550,000 to 850,000 distinct CDR3 sequences, around 35% of them singletons, with roughly 20% in the top ten. This CDR3 comprises 14 residues. Germline CDR1 reads MNHEY; CDR2 reads SVGAGI. Trimming removed 6 bases at V and 8 bases at J, with 17 bases between. V is TRBV6-5 and J is TRBJ2-1; possibly TRBD2 for D (7 bases). The sequencing here drew on cultured PBMCs, taken from culture after CMV antigen stimulation. The receptor was derived from a human donor in good health (CMV status not recorded). Some clones in this sample may be carry-over from other donors' samples. CDR3 sequence reads: CASRGGRGGDEQFF. CDR3 nucleotides: TGTGCCAGCAGGGGCGGGAGAGGGGGTGATGAGCAGTTCTTC.